What follows describes a single T cell receptor (beta chain). Its antigen remains undetermined. No base qualities exist here, and no much larger clone lies one base off it. The method was RACE. The sequencer listed for this sample is NextSeq 500. Library preparation attached unique molecular identifiers to individual cDNA molecules for quantitative, reproducible TCR counting. From each blood RNA sample, both TCR alpha and TCR beta chains were sequenced. As for the authors' bioinformatics: Samples had a median of roughly 100,000 TCRs, with a range from roughly 23,224 to 750,000. V, J and CDR3 annotation of the TCR reads was carried out using the Decombinator software suite. To make PS versus PT1 abundance plots, every sample was subsampled to the same number of TCRs (28,000). TCRs were defined as expanded if absent before sensitization and observed at least eight times at the 2-week time point. Clones were called with MiXCR by TCRdb after fastp trimmed the public reads at Q25, and only in-frame beta chains were retained. Rows are combined by CDR3 protein, so each entry shows the most common genes and DNA. TCRdb assigned the V and J calls; the authors' analysis was not used. The sample includes approximately 350,000 distinct CDR3 sequences, with about 6% observed a single time. The ten largest account for about 5.4% of the sample.

The record originates from a study of human T cells and chemical hapten exposure (dated by TCRdb to the early 2020s). Background for the entire study: For sensitization, 2% DPC in acetone was applied to a roughly 2 cm by roughly 2 cm area of upper inner arm skin. Weekly therapeutic DPC doses were additionally applied to the scalp of patients throughout the approximately 24-week study period. Patch testing on the upper back used Finn chambers containing 0.01% DPC, with scoring done after 6 days according to International Contact Dermatitis Research Group standards. Most of the patients in the cohort were female, and the cohort covered alopecia areata with under or over 50% scalp involvement, alopecia totalis and alopecia universalis. Libraries were pooled for sequencing, and variation in per-sample TCR yields was attributed mainly to small differences in library volumes within the pool. In alopecia patients, the study followed how the peripheral blood TCR repertoire changed in vivo over primary and secondary sensitization to diphenylcyclopropenone (DPC), a hapten. Blood samples were taken from patients before sensitization (week 0) and then at 2, 6 and about 24 weeks after DPC sensitization. Blood for TCR sequencing was provided by twenty-nine alopecia patients at one to four time points (pre-sensitization, 2, 6 and 24 weeks).

Paper-wide results and their limitations: All patients had alopecia, a presumed autoimmune disease, so their immune response might differ from that of healthy individuals. Repeated subsampling changed both the strength of the expansion versus patch-test correlation and the threshold at which that correlation became significant. Compared with pre-sensitization or healthy control sets, expanded TCRs formed significantly more large CDR3 similarity clusters, which is consistent with antigen-driven responses. DPC sensitization did not change how many TCRs were above 1 in 1000 frequency, and no evidence was found of alterations in global repertoire structure. A positive correlation was found between the number of PT1 expanded TCRs and patch test score, with significance reached at thresholds 8, 16 and 32 but not 4.

This sample's time point label indicates: patch test 2, 6 weeks after DPC sensitization. The label giving this sample's treatment or condition can be read as: therapeutic diphenylcyclopropenone sensitization with weekly scalp DPC. At each patch-test visit, blood was drawn before the patch test was applied. To be eligible, patients had to be aged 18 to 70, diagnosed with alopecia and judged suitable for DPC therapy, while pregnant patients were excluded. Total RNA was extracted from unfractionated whole blood collected in Tempus Blood RNA tubes. Deletion took 6 bases off V and 1 base off J, with a span of 12 bases between the germline ends. Its CDR3 holds 14 amino acids, cysteine through phenylalanine. Only the CDR3 portion is preserved as DNA: 42 bases, with reading frame beginning at the first base. The CDR1 and CDR2 encoded by the germline V gene are SNHLY and FYNNEI.

Specimen: whole blood, collected in connection with sensitization to the hapten diphenylcyclopropenone (DPC). The chain links TRBV2 with TRBJ1-1; a tentative D match to TRBD1 spans 6 bases. The clonotype was recovered from a woman under 30 with alopecia areata. Some clones in this sample may be carry-over from other donors' samples. This receptor has the CDR3 CASRGWTANTEAFF. The DNA is as follows: TGTGCCAGCAGGGGTTGGACAGCGAACACTGAAGCTTTCTTT.